This record concerns one T cell receptor beta chain sequence. Clones were read by immunoSEQ multiplex PCR, and TCRdb kept only the in-frame ones, dropping some. The profile shows roughly 30,000 clones, approximately 87% of them singletons. The data belong to a study of OX40 agonist ivuxolimab in advanced cancers. The input for sequencing was CD4+ or CD8+ T cells sorted from blood, taken in a trial of the OX40 agonist ivuxolimab. The sequence was obtained from an adult with an advanced solid tumor such as melanoma, head and neck, liver or kidney cancer.

The chain's CDR3 is CASSLGQFYEQYF. In DNA, the CDR3 is TGTGCCAGCAGCTTAGGGCAGTTCTACGAGCAGTACTTC. The V and J genes are TRBV11-2 and TRBJ2-7, with no clear D. Per germline, CDR1 SGHAT and CDR2 FQNNGV. The CDR3 has 13 amino acids. V was cut by 1 base and J by 3 bases, with 7 bases left in between.